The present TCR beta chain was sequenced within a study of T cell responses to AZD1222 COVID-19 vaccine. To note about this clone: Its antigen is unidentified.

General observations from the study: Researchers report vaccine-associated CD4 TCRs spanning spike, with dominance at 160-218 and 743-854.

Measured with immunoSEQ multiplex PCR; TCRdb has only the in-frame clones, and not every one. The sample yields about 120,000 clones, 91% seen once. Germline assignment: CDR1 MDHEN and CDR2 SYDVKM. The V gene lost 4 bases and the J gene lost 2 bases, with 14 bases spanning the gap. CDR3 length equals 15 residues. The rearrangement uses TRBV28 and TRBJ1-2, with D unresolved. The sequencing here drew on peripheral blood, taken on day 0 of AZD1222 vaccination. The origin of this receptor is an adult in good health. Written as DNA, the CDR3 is TGTGCCAGCAGTTATGGGAAGGTCAGCAACTATGGCTACACCTTC. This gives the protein CASSYGKVSNYGYTF.